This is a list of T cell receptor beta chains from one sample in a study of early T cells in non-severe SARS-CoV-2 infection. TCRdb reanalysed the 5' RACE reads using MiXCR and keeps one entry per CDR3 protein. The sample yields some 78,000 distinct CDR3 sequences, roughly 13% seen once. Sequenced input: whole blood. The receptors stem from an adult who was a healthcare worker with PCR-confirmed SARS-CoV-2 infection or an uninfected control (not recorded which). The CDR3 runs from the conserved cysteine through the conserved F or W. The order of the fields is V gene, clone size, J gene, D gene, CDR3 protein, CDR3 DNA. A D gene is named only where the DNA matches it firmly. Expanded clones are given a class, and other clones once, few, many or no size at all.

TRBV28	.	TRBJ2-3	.	CASSSPSTDTQYF	TGTGCCAGCAGTTCCCCTAGCACAGATACGCAGTATTTT
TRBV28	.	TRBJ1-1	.	CASSLTQGGRAFF	TGTGCCAGCAGTTTAACACAGGGTGGTAGAGCTTTCTTT
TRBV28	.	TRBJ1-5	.	CASSLAASRNQPQHF	TGTGCCAGCAGTTTGGCAGCCTCTAGGAATCAGCCCCAGCATTTT
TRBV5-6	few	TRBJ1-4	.	CASSLGAMDATNEKLFF	TGTGCCAGCAGCTTGGGAGCCATGGATGCAACTAATGAAAAACTGTTTTTT
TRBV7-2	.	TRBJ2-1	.	CASSSAPPNEQFF	TGTGCCAGCAGTTCGGCCCCCCCCAATGAGCAGTTCTTC
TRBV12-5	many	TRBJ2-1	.	CASGLVNGRSYNEQFF	TGTGCTAGTGGTTTGGTAAACGGGAGATCCTACAATGAGCAGTTCTTC
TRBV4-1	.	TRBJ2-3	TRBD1	CASSLIFRTGADTQYF	TGCGCCAGCAGCCTCATTTTCCGGACAGGGGCAGATACGCAGTATTTT
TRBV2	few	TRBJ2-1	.	CASLTASYNEQFF	TGTGCCAGTTTGACGGCCTCCTACAATGAGCAGTTCTTC
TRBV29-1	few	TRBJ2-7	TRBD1	CSVSDRGYEQYF	TGCAGCGTCTCAGACAGGGGGTACGAGCAGTACTTC
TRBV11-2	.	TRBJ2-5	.	CASSPRTQEETQYF	TGTGCCAGCAGCCCTCGGACCCAAGAAGAGACCCAGTACTTC
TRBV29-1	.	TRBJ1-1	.	CSVPGEGKAFF	TGCAGCGTTCCAGGGGAGGGTAAAGCTTTCTTT
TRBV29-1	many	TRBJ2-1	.	CSANEQFF	TGCAGCGCCAATGAGCAGTTCTTC
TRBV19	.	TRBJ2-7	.	CASSSLGRDSYEQYF	TGTGCCAGTAGTTCACTCGGCAGGGACTCCTACGAGCAGTACTTC
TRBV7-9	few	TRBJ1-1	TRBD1	CASTQTGVAEAFF	TGTGCCAGCACCCAGACAGGGGTGGCTGAAGCTTTCTTT
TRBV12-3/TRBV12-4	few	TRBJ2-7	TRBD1	CASSSKTGVIAEQYF	TGTGCCAGCAGTTCTAAGACAGGGGTAATTGCCGAGCAGTACTTC
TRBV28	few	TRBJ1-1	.	CASSPFSVNTEAFF	TGTGCCAGCAGTCCTTTTTCGGTTAACACTGAAGCTTTCTTT
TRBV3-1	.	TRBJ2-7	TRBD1	CASSQIPQGAFEQYF	TGTGCCAGCAGCCAGATTCCCCAGGGGGCCTTCGAGCAGTACTTC
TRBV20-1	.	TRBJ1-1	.	CSASAGRVVLMNTEAFF	TGCAGTGCTAGCGCTGGCCGGGTCGTTTTAATGAACACTGAAGCTTTCTTT
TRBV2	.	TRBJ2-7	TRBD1	CASSERTGAYEQYF	TGTGCCAGCAGTGAGCGGACAGGGGCCTACGAGCAGTACTTC
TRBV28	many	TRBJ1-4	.	CASSLLATNEKLFF	TGTGCCAGCAGTTTACTAGCAACTAATGAAAAACTGTTTTTT
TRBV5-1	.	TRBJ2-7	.	CASSSDYPTRGSSYEQYF	TGCGCCAGCAGCTCCGACTATCCCACCCGGGGAAGCTCCTACGAGCAGTACTTC
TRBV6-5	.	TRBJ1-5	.	CASSPGEAPGGQPQHF	TGTGCCAGCAGCCCCGGCGAGGCCCCGGGAGGGCAGCCCCAGCATTTT
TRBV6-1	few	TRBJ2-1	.	CASSEAAVYGQFF	TGTGCCAGCTCCGAAGCGGCAGTCTATGGGCAGTTCTTC
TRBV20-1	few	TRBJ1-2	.	CSALTTGGYTF	TGCAGTGCTCTCACCACTGGGGGCTACACCTTC
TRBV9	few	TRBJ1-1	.	CASSPHLNTEAFF	TGTGCCAGCAGCCCCCACCTGAACACTGAAGCTTTCTTT
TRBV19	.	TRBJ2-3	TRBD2	CASKRTSGEHTQYF	TGTGCCAGCAAACGGACTAGCGGGGAACATACGCAGTATTTT
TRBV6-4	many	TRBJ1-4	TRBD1	CASPRKARDRKNEKLFF	TGTGCCAGCCCGCGAAAGGCCCGGGACAGAAAGAATGAAAAACTGTTTTTT
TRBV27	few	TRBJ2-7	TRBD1	CASSADRGYEQYF	TGTGCCAGCAGTGCGGACAGGGGGTACGAGCAGTACTTC
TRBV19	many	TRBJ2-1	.	CASSISSYNEQFF	TGTGCCAGTAGTATCTCCAGTTACAATGAGCAGTTCTTC
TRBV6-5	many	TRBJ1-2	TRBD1	CASSYPGQVDGYTF	TGTGCCAGCAGTTACCCGGGACAGGTCGATGGCTACACCTTC
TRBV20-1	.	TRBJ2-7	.	CSAPSDSYEQYF	TGCAGTGCCCCCTCGGACAGCTACGAGCAGTACTTC
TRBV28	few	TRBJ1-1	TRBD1	CASSQGQGIEAFF	TGTGCCAGCAGTCAAGGACAGGGGATTGAAGCTTTCTTT
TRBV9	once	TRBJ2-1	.	CASSVADSNEQFF	TGTGCCAGCAGCGTAGCTGACTCGAATGAGCAGTTCTTC
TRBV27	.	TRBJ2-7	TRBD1	CASSFTGGMYEQYF	TGTGCCAGCAGTTTTACAGGGGGCATGTACGAGCAGTACTTC
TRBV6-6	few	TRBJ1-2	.	CASAVAGGYGYTF	TGTGCCAGCGCCGTGGCGGGAGGCTATGGCTACACCTTC
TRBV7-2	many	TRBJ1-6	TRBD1	CASSPQTGGGSPLHF	TGTGCCAGCAGCCCCCAGACAGGGGGAGGATCACCCCTCCACTTT
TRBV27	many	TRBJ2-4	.	CASSFVPAAKNIQYF	TGTGCCAGCAGTTTCGTCCCCGCGGCGAAAAACATTCAGTACTTC
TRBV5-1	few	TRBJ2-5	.	CASSLGNTQETQYF	TGCGCCAGCAGCCTCGGGAATACTCAAGAGACCCAGTACTTC
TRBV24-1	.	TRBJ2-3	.	CATSDFRPGQQTDTQYF	TGTGCCACCAGTGATTTCCGCCCCGGGCAGCAGACAGATACGCAGTATTTT
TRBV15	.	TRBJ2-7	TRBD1	CATSRGDRPYEQYF	TGTGCCACCAGCAGAGGGGACAGGCCCTACGAGCAGTACTTC
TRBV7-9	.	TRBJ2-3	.	CASSLGGPVASTLDTQYF	TGTGCCAGCAGCTTAGGGGGGCCGGTCGCCTCTACCCTAGATACGCAGTATTTT
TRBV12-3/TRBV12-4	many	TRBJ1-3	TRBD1	CASRTRQGQGNTIYF	TGTGCCAGCAGAACCAGACAGGGGCAAGGGAACACCATATATTTT
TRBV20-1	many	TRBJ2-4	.	CSAIGGQRLSPYF	TGCAGTGCTATAGGGGGGCAGCGACTGTCCCCGTACTTC
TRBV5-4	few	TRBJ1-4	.	CASSRGEGEKLFF	TGTGCCAGCAGCCGGGGGGAAGGGGAAAAACTGTTTTTT
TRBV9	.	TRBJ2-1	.	CASSEGDNEQFF	TGTGCCAGCAGCGAGGGGGACAATGAGCAGTTCTTC
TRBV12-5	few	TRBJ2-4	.	CASGLIGVRDIQYF	TGTGCTAGTGGTTTAATAGGGGTCAGAGACATTCAGTACTTC
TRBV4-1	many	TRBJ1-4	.	CASSRGFGDEKLFF	TGCGCCAGCAGCCGAGGTTTCGGGGATGAAAAACTGTTTTTT
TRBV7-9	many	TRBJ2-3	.	CASSLGTGTFRTDTQYF	TGTGCCAGCAGCTTAGGGACCGGGACTTTTCGAACGGATACGCAGTATTTT
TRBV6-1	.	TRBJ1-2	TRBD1	CASSVRLQGSDGYTF	TGTGCCAGCAGTGTAAGGTTACAGGGGTCGGATGGCTACACCTTC
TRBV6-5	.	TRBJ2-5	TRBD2	CASSYSKIAGGSVGETQYF	TGTGCCAGCAGTTACTCGAAGATAGCGGGGGGTTCGGTAGGAGAGACCCAGTACTTC
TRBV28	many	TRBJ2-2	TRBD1	CASSETGGLSNTGELFF	TGTGCCAGCAGTGAAACAGGGGGCCTTTCGAACACCGGGGAGCTGTTTTTT
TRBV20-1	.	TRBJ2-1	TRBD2	CSARDFSGSSYNEQFF	TGCAGTGCTAGAGATTTCAGCGGGAGCTCCTACAATGAGCAGTTCTTC
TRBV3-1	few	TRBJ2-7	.	CASSHAGEQYF	TGTGCCAGCAGCCACGCGGGCGAGCAGTACTTC
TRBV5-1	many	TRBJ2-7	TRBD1	CASSGTDSYEQYF	TGCGCCAGCAGCGGGACAGATTCCTACGAGCAGTACTTC